This TCR beta chain was identified in a study of T cells in Graves' hyperthyroidism and ophthalmopathy. Study-wide results and limits: Ophthalmopathy was model-predicted a median roughly 6.5 months pre-onset. In the blood, most expanded thyroid clonotypes above 0.001 appeared as well.

There are 15 residues in the CDR3. Germline CDR1 is MDHEN and CDR2 is SYDVKM. The junction had 10 bases not matched to a gene; V was cut back by 6 bases and J by 3 bases. A word on this clonotype: As yet, its antigen is unknown.

TCR beta CDR3 sequences were amplified from RNA transcripts. HTBI primers were used for first-round RT-PCR of the TCR CDR3. MiXCR was run by TCRdb on the multiplex PCR reads, yielding one entry per CDR3 protein. Among 600,000 to 800,000 distinct CDR3 sequences, roughly a third were seen once, and the ten largest hold less than 40%. The rearrangement links TRBV28 to TRBJ1-1; 7 bases line up with TRBD1. What was sequenced was blood. The clonotype comes from a woman between 40 and 55 years old with Graves' hyperthyroidism. Written as DNA, the CDR3 is TGTGCCAGCAGGGAACAGGGGCAGTGGGACACTGAAGCTTTCTTT. Encoded protein: CASREQGQWDTEAFF.